The 14 T cell receptor beta chains below all came from one sample that was sequenced in a study of T cell responses to AZD1222 COVID-19 vaccine. The assay was immunoSEQ multiplex PCR, and TCRdb's table has in-frame clones only and misses some. The data show some 120,000 clones, around 94% seen once. The material was peripheral blood, obtained on day 0 of AZD1222 vaccination. The receptors stem from an adult in good health.

The chain joins TRBV18 to TRBJ2-5, with 10 bases fitting TRBD2. Trimming took 4 bases from V and 5 from J; bases not matched to a gene: 10. In germline, CDR1 is KGHSH, CDR2 LQKENI. The CDR3 runs 16 residues. This CDR3 reads CASSRGPSAGGETQYF. In nucleotides, the CDR3 is TGTGCCAGCTCACGCGGGCCCTCAGCGGGAGGGGAGACCCAGTACTTC.

CDR3: CAWSWLTGASLGVYF. The CDR3 DNA follows: TGTGCCTGGAGTTGGCTAACAGGGGCTTCCCTCGGGGTATATTTT. V gene TRBV30 combines with J gene TRBJ1-3; 7 positions match TRBD1. The CDR3 extends over 15 amino acids. Trimming took 2 bases from V and 14 from J; bases not matched to a gene: 18. Germline CDR1 reads GTSNPN; CDR2 reads SVGIG (reference sequence).

The chain couples TRBV2 to TRBJ1-5; a possible D gene is TRBD1 (5 bases). The CDR3 is made up of 13 amino acids. Germline values: CDR1 SNHLY, CDR2 FYNNEI. The ends were cut back, 4 bases at V and 8 bases at J, with 12 bases in the middle. Here the CDR3 reads CASSVRGGEPQHF. CDR3 nucleotide sequence: TGTGCCAGCAGTGTCCGGGGCGGCGAGCCCCAGCATTTT.

The chain is built from TRBV25-1 and TRBJ1-2; the D gene is possibly TRBD1 (6 bases). Germline CDR1 MGHDK, CDR2 SYGVNS. The CDR3 is made up of 13 amino acids. V was clipped by 6 bases and J by 4 bases, with 12 bases between them. The CDR3 nucleotides are TGTGCCAGCAGGAACGGACAGCCCTATGGCTACACCTTC. It is translated as CASRNGQPYGYTF.

The CDR3 is CASSFREYYEQFF. The CDR3 nucleotides are TGTGCCAGCAGCTTCAGGGAGTACTATGAGCAGTTCTTC. The chain uses TRBV7-2 and TRBJ2-1; either TRBD1 or TRBD2 may fit D (5 bases each). Trimming pared 3 bases from V and 8 bases from J, leaving 11 bases between. This CDR3 has 13 residues. CDR1 and CDR2 (germline): SGHTA, FQGNSA. The variable domain in full, with the rest retrieved from reference TRBV7-2 and TRBJ2-1, is GAGVSQSPSNKVTEKGKDVELRCDPISGHTALYWYRQSLGQGLEFLIYFQGNSAPDKSGLPSDRFSAERTGGSVSTLTIQRTQQEDSAVYLCASSFREYYEQFFGPGTRLTVL.

V usage is TRBV20-1 and J usage is TRBJ2-7, with 7 positions matching TRBD2. The junction had 13 bases not matched to a gene; V was cut back by 6 bases and J by 5 bases. The CDR3 runs 14 residues. Germline CDR1 reads DFQATT; CDR2 reads SNEGSKA (reference sequence). CDR3 sequence: CSASSGSKLDEQYF. DNA of the CDR3: TGCAGTGCCAGTAGCGGGTCTAAGCTTGACGAGCAGTACTTC.

The gene calls are TRBV3-1 (or the pseudogene TRBV3-2) and TRBJ1-5; maybe TRBD1 (6 bases). Germline V gene lookup returns CDR1 LGHDT and CDR2 YNNKEL (reference sequence). The ends were cut back, 2 bases at V and 5 bases at J, with 10 bases in the middle. This CDR3 region has 14 residues. The CDR3 coding sequence is TGTGCCAGCAGCCAATACAGGGAGGATCAGCCCCAGCATTTT. Translated, it gives CASSQYREDQPQHF.

This chain joins TRBV30 and TRBJ2-7, with D perhaps matching TRBD1 or TRBD2 (5 bases each). From germline, CDR1 is GTSNPN and CDR2 SVGIG (reference sequence). Deletions cut 3 bases from V and 2 bases from J, with 14 bases between. The CDR3 is 14 amino acids. The CDR3 DNA sequence: TGTGCCTGGAGGGCCCCGGGACCCACCTACGAGCAGTACTTC. Amino acid sequence: CAWRAPGPTYEQYF.

In this sample, this clone turned up once. The chain joins TRBV6-5 to TRBJ2-1; 8 bases are a match to TRBD2. The CDR3 totals 13 residues. Germline CDR1 and CDR2: MNHEY and SVGAGI. The junction had 9 bases not matched to a gene; V was cut back by 7 bases and J by 10 bases. CDR3 protein: CASKASGPPEQFF. The DNA of the CDR3 is TGTGCCAGCAAGGCTAGCGGGCCTCCCGAGCAGTTCTTC.

The rearrangement joins TRBV28 to TRBJ1-2; 8 bases align to TRBD1. Losses at the gene ends were 6 bases for V and 5 bases for J; bases not matched to a gene: 8. Germline values: CDR1 MDHEN, CDR2 SYDVKM. The CDR3 runs to 14 residues. The CDR3 DNA reads TGTGCCAGCAGAACGCCGGGACAGGCTTATGGCTACACCTTC. This encodes CASRTPGQAYGYTF.

This clone was observed once. The chain is built from TRBV6-1 and TRBJ1-5; TRBD1 is a possible D gene (6 bases). The V and J ends lost 3 bases and 1 base respectively, with 13 bases between them. The germline V gene encodes CDR1 MNHNS and CDR2 SASEGT. This CDR3 is 16 amino acids long. In DNA, the CDR3 is TGTGCCAGCAGTGATGTACAGGGATTCAGCAATCAGCCCCAGCATTTT. The encoded protein is CASSDVQGFSNQPQHF.

The rearrangement links TRBV19 to TRBJ2-7, with a weak D call TRBD2 (5 bases). This CDR3 region has 14 residues. CDR1 and CDR2 from the germline V gene are LNHDA and SQIVND (reference sequence). Deletions cut 3 bases from V and 3 bases from J, with 12 bases between. CDR3 loop: CASSIYEGGYEQYF. DNA of the CDR3: TGTGCCAGTAGTATTTACGAGGGTGGCTACGAGCAGTACTTC.

This chain joins TRBV2 and TRBJ2-1, with TRBD1 matching over 7 bases. Germline-derived CDR1 and CDR2 are SNHLY and FYNNEI. The J segment lost 6 bases and the V segment lost 5 bases, leaving 1 base of the junction unmatched. There are 12 residues in the CDR3. The CDR3 loop reads CASSRQGNEQFF. The CDR3 DNA reads as TGTGCCAGCAGTCGACAGGGCAATGAGCAGTTCTTC.

The chain couples TRBV2 to TRBJ1-1; TRBD1 might be the D (5 bases). The CDR3 is 13 residues long. Trimming shortened V by 5 bases and J by 1 base, and 8 bases separated the two germline ends. Looked up from germline, CDR1 is SNHLY and CDR2 is FYNNEI. CDR3 DNA: TGTGCCAGCAGTTCGACAGAGAACACTGAAGCTTTCTTT. It encodes CASSSTENTEAFF.